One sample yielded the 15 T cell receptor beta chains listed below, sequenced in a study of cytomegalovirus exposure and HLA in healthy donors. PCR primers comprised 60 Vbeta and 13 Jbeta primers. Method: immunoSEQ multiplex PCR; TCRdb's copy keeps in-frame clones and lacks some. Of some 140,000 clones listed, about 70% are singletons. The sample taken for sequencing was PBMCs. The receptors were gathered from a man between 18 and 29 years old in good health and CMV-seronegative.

This CDR3 reads CASRTGTLNEQYF. The CDR3 DNA reads TGTGCCAGCAGAACAGGGACGTTGAACGAGCAGTACTTC. The V call is TRBV7-2, the J call TRBJ2-5; possibly TRBD1 for D (6 bases). Gene TRBJ2-7 matches the end of the DNA better, so the J call may be wrong. Germline V gives CDR1 SGHTA, CDR2 FQGNSA. CDR3 size: 13 residues.

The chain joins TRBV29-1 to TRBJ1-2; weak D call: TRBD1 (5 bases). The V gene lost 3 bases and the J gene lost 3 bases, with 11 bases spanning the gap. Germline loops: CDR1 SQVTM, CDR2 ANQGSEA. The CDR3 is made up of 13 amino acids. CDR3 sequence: CSVDRGQDYGYTF. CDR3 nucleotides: TGCAGCGTTGATAGGGGCCAGGACTATGGCTACACCTTC.

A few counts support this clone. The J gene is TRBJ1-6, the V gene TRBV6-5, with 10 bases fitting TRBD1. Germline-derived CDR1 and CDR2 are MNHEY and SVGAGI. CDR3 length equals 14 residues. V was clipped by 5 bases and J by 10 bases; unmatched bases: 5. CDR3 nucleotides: TGTGCCAGCAGTCTTGGACAGGGGGGGTCACCCCTCCACTTT. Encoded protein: CASSLGQGGSPLHF.

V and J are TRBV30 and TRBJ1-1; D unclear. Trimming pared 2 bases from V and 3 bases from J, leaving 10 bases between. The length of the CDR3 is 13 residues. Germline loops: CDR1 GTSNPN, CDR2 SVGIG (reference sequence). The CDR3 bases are TGTGCCTGGAGTCCGTTTAGTTACACTGAAGCTTTCTTT. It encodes CAWSPFSYTEAFF.

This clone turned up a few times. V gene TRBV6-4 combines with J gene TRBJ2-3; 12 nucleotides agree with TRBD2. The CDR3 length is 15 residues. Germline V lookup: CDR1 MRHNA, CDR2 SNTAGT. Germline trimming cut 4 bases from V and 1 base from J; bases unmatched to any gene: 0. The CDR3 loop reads CASSGTSGGTDTQYF. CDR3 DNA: TGTGCCAGCAGTGGGACTAGCGGGGGCACAGATACGCAGTATTTT.

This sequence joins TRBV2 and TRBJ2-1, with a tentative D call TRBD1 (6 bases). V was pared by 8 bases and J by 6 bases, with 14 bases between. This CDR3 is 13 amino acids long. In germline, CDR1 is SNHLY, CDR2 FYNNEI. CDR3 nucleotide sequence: TGTGCCAGCGATGCCACAGGGCGCAATGAGCAGTTCTTC. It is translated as CASDATGRNEQFF.

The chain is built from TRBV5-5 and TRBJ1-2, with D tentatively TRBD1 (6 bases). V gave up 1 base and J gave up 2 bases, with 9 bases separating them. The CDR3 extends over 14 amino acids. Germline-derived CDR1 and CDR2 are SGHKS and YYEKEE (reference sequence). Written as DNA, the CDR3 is TGTGCCAGCAGCTTGCCGGACAGCAACTATGGCTACACCTTC. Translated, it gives CASSLPDSNYGYTF.

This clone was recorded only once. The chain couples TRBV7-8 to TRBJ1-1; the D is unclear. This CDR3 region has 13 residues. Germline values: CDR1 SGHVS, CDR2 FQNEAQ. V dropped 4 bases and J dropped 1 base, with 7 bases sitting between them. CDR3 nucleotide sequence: TGTGCCAGCAGCTCCAGACAGAACACTGAAGCTTTCTTT. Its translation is CASSSRQNTEAFF. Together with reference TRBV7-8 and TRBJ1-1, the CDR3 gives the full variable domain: GAGVSQSPRYKVAKRGQDVALRCDPISGHVSLFWYQQALGQGPEFLTYFQNEAQLDKSGLPSDRFFAERPEGSVSTLKIQRTQQEDSAVYLCASSSRQNTEAFFGQGTRLTVV.

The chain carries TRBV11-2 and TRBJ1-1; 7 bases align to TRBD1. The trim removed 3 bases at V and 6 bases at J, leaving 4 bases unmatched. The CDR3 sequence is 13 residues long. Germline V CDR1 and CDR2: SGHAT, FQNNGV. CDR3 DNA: TGTGCCAGCAGCTTCTCGACAGGGCCTGAAGCTTTCTTT. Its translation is CASSFSTGPEAFF.

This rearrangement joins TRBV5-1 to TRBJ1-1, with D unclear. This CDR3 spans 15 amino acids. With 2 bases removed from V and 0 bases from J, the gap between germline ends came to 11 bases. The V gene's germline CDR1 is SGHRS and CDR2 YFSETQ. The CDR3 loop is CASSLGETVNTEAFF. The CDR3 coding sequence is TGCGCCAGCAGCTTAGGAGAGACGGTGAACACTGAAGCTTTCTTT.

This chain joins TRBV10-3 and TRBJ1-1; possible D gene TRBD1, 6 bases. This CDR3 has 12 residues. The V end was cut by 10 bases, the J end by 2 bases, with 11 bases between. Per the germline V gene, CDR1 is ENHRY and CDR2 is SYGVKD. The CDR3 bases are TGTGCCACCGGGACACCAAACACTGAAGCTTTCTTT. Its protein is CATGTPNTEAFF.

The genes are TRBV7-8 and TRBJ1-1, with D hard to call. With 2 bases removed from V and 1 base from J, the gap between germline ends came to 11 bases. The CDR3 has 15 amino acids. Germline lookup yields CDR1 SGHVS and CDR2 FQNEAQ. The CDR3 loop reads CASSLLIGANTEAFF. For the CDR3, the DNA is TGTGCCAGCAGCTTATTAATCGGAGCGAACACTGAAGCTTTCTTT. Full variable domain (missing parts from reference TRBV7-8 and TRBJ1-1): GAGVSQSPRYKVAKRGQDVALRCDPISGHVSLFWYQQALGQGPEFLTYFQNEAQLDKSGLPSDRFFAERPEGSVSTLKIQRTQQEDSAVYLCASSLLIGANTEAFFGQGTRLTVV.

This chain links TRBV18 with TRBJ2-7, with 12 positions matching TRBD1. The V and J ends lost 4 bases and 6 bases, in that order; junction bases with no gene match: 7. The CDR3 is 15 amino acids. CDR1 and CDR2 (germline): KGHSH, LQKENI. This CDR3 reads CASSRIGTGGAEQYV. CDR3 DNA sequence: TGTGCCAGCTCACGAATCGGGACAGGGGGCGCCGAGCAGTACGTC.

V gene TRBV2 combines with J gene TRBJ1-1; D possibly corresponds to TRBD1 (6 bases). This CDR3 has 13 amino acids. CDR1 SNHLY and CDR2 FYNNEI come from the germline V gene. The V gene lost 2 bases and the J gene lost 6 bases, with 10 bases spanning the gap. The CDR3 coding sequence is TGTGCCAGCAGTGAAAGACAGGAAGCTGAAGCTTTCTTT. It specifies CASSERQEAEAFF.

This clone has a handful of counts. This CDR3 reads CASSLQGNTGELFF. CDR3 DNA sequence: TGCGCCAGCAGCCTCCAGGGTAACACCGGGGAGCTGTTTTTT. This chain uses TRBV4-1 with TRBJ2-2; tentatively, D is TRBD1 (5 bases). The CDR3 sequence is 14 residues long. Germline V gene lookup returns CDR1 MGHRA and CDR2 YSYEKL. V was cut by 4 bases and J by 2 bases, with 8 bases left in between.